Below are 23 T cell receptor beta chains sequenced from a single sample in a study of blood T cell repertoires in COVID-19. Sequencing used immunoSEQ multiplex PCR; TCRdb keeps in-frame clones, though not all of them. The sample holds about 98,000 clones, about four fifths seen once. The sequenced material came from peripheral blood. The receptor source for this set is a man between 70 and 80 years old with acute or convalescent COVID-19.

The chain links TRBV28 to TRBJ2-3; 9 bases fit TRBD2. The J segment lost 1 base and the V segment lost 2 bases, leaving 4 bases of the junction unmatched. Germline V gene data show CDR1 as MDHEN and CDR2 as SYDVKM. This CDR3 has 16 amino acids. The CDR3 region has the DNA TGTGCCAGCAGTTTAGGCTGGACTAGCGGCACAGATACGCAGTATTTT. This codes for CASSLGWTSGTDTQYF.

This chain connects TRBV4-2 to TRBJ2-3, with a tentative D call TRBD2 (6 bases). Germline CDR1 LGHNA, CDR2 YNFKEQ. Between the trimmed V and J ends, which lost 0 bases and 2 bases, there was a span of 12 bases. The CDR3 has 16 residues. The CDR3 DNA follows: TGTGCCAGCAGCCAAGAGGGACTTCCCAACACAGATACGCAGTATTTT. Its protein is CASSQEGLPNTDTQYF.

The V and J genes are TRBV15 and TRBJ1-5; 7 bases match TRBD1. The ends lost 0 bases at V and 2 bases at J; junction bases unmatched: 7. Germline lookup yields CDR1 LNHNV and CDR2 YYDKDF (reference sequence). The CDR3 has 17 amino acids. CDR3 DNA: TGTGCCACCAGCAGAGATGGCTGGGACAGTCGCAATCAGCCCCAGCATTTT. The encoded protein is CATSRDGWDSRNQPQHF.

A single count supports this clone. The rearrangement links TRBV10-2 to TRBJ2-1; 10 bases map to TRBD2. Germline loops: CDR1 WSHSY, CDR2 SAAADI. The J segment lost 6 bases and the V segment lost 2 bases, leaving 4 bases of the junction unmatched. The CDR3 has 15 residues. DNA of the CDR3: TGCGCCAGCAGTGAGACCGGGACTAGCGTCAATGAGCAGTTCTTC. Translated: CASSETGTSVNEQFF.

The chain links TRBV7-3 to TRBJ1-1, with D possibly matching TRBD1 (6 bases). CDR3 length: 15 amino acids. Trimming shortened V by 1 base and J by 0 bases, and 9 bases separated the two germline ends. Germline-derived CDR1 and CDR2 are SGHTA and FQGTGA. The CDR3 protein is CASSLRQGMNTEAFF. The CDR3 DNA reads as TGTGCCAGCAGCTTAAGGCAGGGGATGAACACTGAAGCTTTCTTT.

In this sample, this clone turned up a few times. The V gene is TRBV18, the J gene TRBJ2-7; D call uncertain. The germline V gene has CDR1 KGHSH and CDR2 LQKENI. The CDR3 extends over 15 amino acids. Trimming took 2 bases from V and 4 from J, leaving 15 bases between them. In DNA, the CDR3 is TGTGCCAGCTCACCAGCCACTACCAATATGTACGAGCAGTACTTC. Translated, it gives CASSPATTNMYEQYF.

The chain carries TRBV2 and TRBJ2-3, with TRBD1 matching over 7 bases. Trimming took 7 bases from V and 3 from J; bases not matched to a gene: 7. The CDR3 has 14 amino acids. Germline CDR1 SNHLY, CDR2 FYNNEI. CDR3: CASKGGTTTDTQYF. For the CDR3, the DNA is TGTGCCAGCAAAGGGGGCACCACTACAGATACGCAGTATTTT. Drawing the rest from reference TRBV2 and TRBJ2-3, the complete variable domain is EPEVTQTPSHQVTQMGQEVILRCVPISNHLYFYWYRQILGQKVEFLVSFYNNEISEKSEIFDDQFSVERPDGSNFTLKIRSTKLEDSAMYFCASKGGTTTDTQYFGPGTRLTVL.

This sequence joins TRBV7-2 and TRBJ2-7; 7 positions match TRBD2. Germline CDR1 is SGHTA and CDR2 is FQGNSA. V lost 6 bases, J lost 5 bases, and 22 bases stayed unmatched. The CDR3 is made up of 18 amino acids. The CDR3 reads CASSSTIPSGLVLDEQYF. The DNA of the CDR3 is TGTGCCAGCAGTTCTACGATTCCTTCTGGACTAGTGCTGGACGAGCAGTACTTC.

This clone has a handful of counts. This chain connects TRBV7-2 to TRBJ1-6, with D perhaps matching TRBD1 (6 bases). The V end lost 2 bases, the J end lost 10 bases, and 21 bases lay between the germline ends. Germline CDR1 reads SGHTA; CDR2 reads FQGNSA. The CDR3 has 17 amino acids. The CDR3 region is CASSLLPFNRDQSPLHF. The CDR3 DNA reads as TGTGCCAGCAGCTTACTCCCCTTCAACAGGGACCAATCACCCCTCCACTTT.

The V call is TRBV18, the J call TRBJ2-7; 8 nucleotides align to TRBD2. The germline V gene has CDR1 KGHSH and CDR2 LQKENI. V lost 3 bases, J lost 6 bases, and 13 bases stayed unmatched. This CDR3 is 16 amino acids long. CDR3 DNA: TGTGCCAGCTCACCCCGAGGGGCGGGGGGCATCGGCGAGCAGTACTTC. It is translated as CASSPRGAGGIGEQYF.

This chain links TRBV28 with TRBJ2-5, with 8 bases that match TRBD1. Per the germline V gene, CDR1 is MDHEN and CDR2 is SYDVKM. The CDR3 totals 16 residues. Trimming cost V 6 bases and J 7 bases; bases outside gene matches: 16. The CDR3 is CASSSGTGRGLGTQYF. The CDR3 bases are TGTGCCAGCAGCTCCGGGACAGGAAGGGGCCTAGGGACCCAGTACTTC.

CDR3 residues: CASSQDASGQGFQPQHF. The CDR3 coding sequence is TGCGCCAGCAGCCAAGACGCCTCGGGACAGGGATTTCAGCCCCAGCATTTT. This sequence joins TRBV4-1 and TRBJ1-5, with 9 bases fitting TRBD1. There are 17 residues in the CDR3. V was pared by 0 bases and J by 6 bases, with 9 bases of the junction left unmatched. Germline loops: CDR1 MGHRA, CDR2 YSYEKL.

The V call is TRBV9, the J call TRBJ2-2; D is undetermined. Trimming shortened V by 4 bases and J by 0 bases, and 7 bases separated the two germline ends. Germline CDR1 reads SGDLS; CDR2 reads YYNGEE. The CDR3 sequence is 14 residues long. CDR3 region: CASSPQSNTGELFF. CDR3 in DNA: TGTGCCAGCAGCCCCCAATCGAACACCGGGGAGCTGTTTTTT.

J is TRBJ1-5 and V is TRBV30; maybe TRBD1 (6 bases). This CDR3 is built from 13 residues. Germline V lookup: CDR1 GTSNPN, CDR2 SVGIG (reference sequence). The V end was cut by 5 bases, the J end by 3 bases, with 11 bases between. CDR3 DNA: TGTGCCTGGGGGGGGGCAGACAATCAGCCCCAGCATTTT. Protein product: CAWGGADNQPQHF.

There are many counts of this clone. The rearrangement links TRBV4-3 to TRBJ2-7; 8 nucleotides match TRBD1. V shed 0 bases, J shed 5 bases, and the junction held 6 bases outside the gene matches. Germline V gene data show CDR1 as LGHNA and CDR2 as YSLEER. CDR3 size: 15 residues. The CDR3 loop is CASSQDQTGEDEQYF. The CDR3 nucleotides read TGCGCCAGCAGCCAAGATCAGACAGGGGAGGACGAGCAGTACTTC.

V is TRBV28 and J is TRBJ2-7; D is possibly TRBD1 (5 bases). This CDR3 is 13 amino acids long. Germline CDR1 is MDHEN and CDR2 is SYDVKM. Trimming shortened V by 7 bases and J by 2 bases, and 12 bases separated the two germline ends. CDR3 nucleotides: TGTGCCAGCACCGTGGACATAGCCTACGAGCAGTACTTC. Protein: CASTVDIAYEQYF.

This clone was seen at least ten times. This chain uses TRBV5-1 with TRBJ2-3; 12 bases fit TRBD2. V lost 5 bases, J lost 2 bases, and 6 bases stayed unmatched. CDR3 length equals 16 residues. Germline CDR1 is SGHRS and CDR2 is YFSETQ. This CDR3 reads CASRDGLAGNTDTQYF. The CDR3, as DNA: TGCGCCAGCAGGGACGGACTAGCGGGGAACACAGATACGCAGTATTTT.

CDR3 loop: CASSLGEADTQYF. CDR3 coding DNA: TGTGCCAGCAGCTTGGGCGAAGCAGATACGCAGTATTTT. The chain has TRBV5-8 and TRBJ2-3; no reliable D call. The CDR3 has 13 amino acids. Germline V CDR1 and CDR2: SGHTS, YDEGEE. Trimming left V 0 bases short and J 4 bases short, with 6 bases between.

This clone was counted once. The chain uses TRBV6-1 and TRBJ2-1; 9 nucleotides line up with TRBD1. Germline V gene data show CDR1 as MNHNS and CDR2 as SASEGT. The CDR3 totals 16 residues. Trimming at V came to 4 bases and at J to 1 base, leaving 5 bases not matched to a gene. CDR3 sequence (DNA): TGTGCCAGCAGTGGATTACAGGGGGCGTCCTACAATGAGCAGTTCTTC. It encodes CASSGLQGASYNEQFF.

This rearrangement joins TRBV9 to TRBJ1-6; 8 nucleotides line up with TRBD1. CDR1 and CDR2 from the germline V gene are SGDLS and YYNGEE. The CDR3 contains 16 residues. The V and J ends lost 3 bases and 5 bases, in that order; junction bases with no gene match: 7. The CDR3 nucleotides read TGTGCCAGCAGCGCCCCAGGGGGCGCCCATAATTCACCCCTCCACTTT. Residues: CASSAPGGAHNSPLHF.

The rearrangement links TRBV2 to TRBJ2-4; 10 nucleotides line up with TRBD2. The germline gives CDR1 SNHLY, CDR2 FYNNEI. V shed 7 bases, J shed 7 bases, and the junction held 4 bases outside the gene matches. This CDR3 is 13 amino acids long. CDR3 in DNA: TGTGCCAGCACGGAGGGACTAGCGAACATTCAGTACTTC. Amino acid sequence: CASTEGLANIQYF.

The V gene is TRBV18, the J gene TRBJ1-1; perhaps TRBD1 as D (6 bases). In germline, CDR1 is KGHSH, CDR2 LQKENI. The CDR3 contains 17 residues. Trimming left V 4 bases short and J 5 bases short, with 23 bases between. The CDR3 here is CASSLFNTGTSSTEAFF. The CDR3, as DNA: TGTGCCAGCTCACTTTTTAACACCGGGACAAGCTCGACTGAAGCTTTCTTT.

The rearrangement joins TRBV5-1 to TRBJ2-5; TRBD1 agrees at 8 bases. The CDR3 is made up of 14 amino acids. The V gene's germline CDR1 is SGHRS and CDR2 YFSETQ. V gave up 5 bases and J gave up 5 bases; unmatched junction bases: 8. CDR3 bases: TGCGCCAGCAGTTTGATGGACAGGGCGGAGACCCAGTACTTC. It yields the protein CASSLMDRAETQYF.